This TCR beta chain came from a study of identical twins. Findings of the study overall: A partial confounding effect on zero-insertion analyses could come from invariant MAIT and iNKT cells.

Template switching supplied a universal primer site; unique molecular identifiers were carried on the cDNA. TCRdb redid the calling of the 5' RACE reads with MiXCR, one entry per CDR3 protein. The table has 450,000 or so distinct CDR3 sequences, 12% to 15% seen once. This clonotype was detected a few times. Its antigen remains unidentified. The CDR3 runs to 16 residues. Per the germline V gene, CDR1 is MDHEN and CDR2 is SYDVKM. The V segment lost 7 bases and the J segment 2 bases; nucleotides outside the gene matches: 10. This sample also appeared in a second study, on yellow fever vaccine responses in identical twins.

V is TRBV28 and J is TRBJ2-3; 9 bases are shared with TRBD2. This TCR derives from a woman aged 18-29 years in good health. The sample consisted of CD4+ T cells sorted from blood. This CDR3 is CASIASGLAFTDTQYF. The CDR3 DNA reads TGTGCCAGCATCGCTTCGGGACTAGCATTCACAGATACGCAGTATTTT.